This T cell receptor (beta chain) is drawn from a study of T cells after yellow fever vaccination. Trimming shortened V by 5 bases and J by 0 bases, and 14 bases separated the two germline ends. This CDR3 has 16 residues. CDR1 and CDR2 (germline): SGHAT, FQNNGV. TCRdb ran MiXCR on the 5' RACE reads and lists one entry per CDR3 protein. The sample consists of some 300,000 distinct CDR3 sequences, about 10% of them appearing once. In this sample, this clonotype turned up a few times. The chain couples TRBV11-2 to TRBJ2-4, with D possibly called TRBD1 or TRBD2 (5 bases each). The sequence was collected from a man aged 18 to 30 who received the YFV17D yellow fever vaccine. Sequenced material: CD4+ T cells sorted from PBMCs, taken 5 days after the yellow fever booster vaccination. This CDR3 is CASSGRLGVAKNIQYF. The CDR3 region has the DNA TGTGCCAGCAGCGGCCGTTTGGGGGTAGCCAAAAACATTCAGTACTTC.